The clone carrying this T cell receptor beta chain has more than one count but fewer than ten. The authors took PBMCs from 8.5 to 10 ml fresh peripheral blood. This sample stems from a study of T cells in Graves' hyperthyroidism and ophthalmopathy. TCR beta CDR3 region amplification was performed from RNA transcripts. Primed by the HTBI set, a first-round RT-PCR was run on the TCR CDR3. Each CDR3 protein is one row after TCRdb ran MiXCR on the multiplex PCR reads. Altogether around 540,000 distinct CDR3 sequences are present, 15% to 20% being singletons, with the ten largest covering approximately 30%. Trimming took 1 base from V and 1 from J; bases not matched to a gene: 6. The CDR3 loop spans 17 amino acids. Per the germline V gene, CDR1 is SGHDN and CDR2 is FVKESK.

Sequencing input: blood. The receptor was derived from a woman under 40 with Graves' ophthalmopathy. The chain links TRBV14 to TRBJ2-5; 10 nucleotides agree with TRBD2. The CDR3 protein is CASSQVPGLAPQETQYF. CDR3 coding DNA: TGTGCCAGCAGCCAAGTTCCGGGACTAGCGCCCCAAGAGACCCAGTACTTC.